This T cell receptor (beta chain) stems from a study of human T cells and chemical hapten exposure listed by TCRdb under 2021. Study-wide context: For sensitization, 2% DPC in acetone was applied to a 2 cm by 2 cm area of upper inner arm skin. Blood for TCR sequencing was provided by twenty-nine alopecia patients at one to four time points (pre-sensitization, 2, 6 and 24 weeks). Patients additionally received weekly therapeutic DPC doses to the scalp throughout the approximately 25-week study period. Peripheral blood TCR repertoire changes were tracked in vivo in alopecia patients during primary and secondary sensitization to the hapten diphenylcyclopropenone (DPC). The patient cohort, mostly female, included alopecia areata with under or over 50% scalp involvement, alopecia totalis and alopecia universalis. Blood samples were taken from patients before sensitization (week 0) and then at 2, 6 and about 24 weeks after DPC sensitization. Patch tests used Finn chambers with 0.01% DPC on the upper back, scored after 6 days by International Contact Dermatitis Research Group standards. Libraries were pooled for sequencing, and variation in per-sample TCR yields was attributed mainly to small differences in library volumes within the pool.

Sequences SGHRS (CDR1) and YFSETQ (CDR2) are obtained from the germline V gene. Its CDR3 holds 12 amino acids, cysteine through phenylalanine. Only the CDR3 portion is preserved as DNA: 36 bases, with reading frame beginning at the first base. V is shortened by 4 bases, J by 5 bases, and the region joining them spans 9 bases. Library generation was performed with RACE. For sequencing, a NextSeq 500 was employed. During library preparation, unique molecular identifiers were attached to individual cDNA molecules so that TCRs could be counted quantitatively and reproducibly. Both TCR alpha and TCR beta chains were sequenced from each blood RNA sample. In the authors' own workflow: Samples had a median of roughly 91,000 TCRs, with a range from about 23,224 to 750,000. V, J and CDR3 annotation of the TCR reads was carried out using the Decombinator software suite. Every sample was subsampled to the same number of TCRs (28,000) for the PS versus PT1 abundance plots. Expanded TCRs were defined as absent before sensitization and observed at least eight times at the 2-week time point. The public reads were run again by TCRdb, first through fastp at Q25 and then through MiXCR, and only productive beta chains were kept. Duplicate CDR3 protein sequences are folded into a single record with the most common DNA and genes. It is TCRdb's table, rather than the study itself, that gives the V and J calls and clone size. The sample table records 70,000 to 95,000 distinct CDR3 sequences; approximately 6.6% of these occur just once. The ten top clones hold 1% to 1.5% of the sample.

This specimen's time point label, interpreted: patch test 2, 6 weeks after DPC sensitization. The sample's treatment or condition, from its label and the paper: therapeutic diphenylcyclopropenone sensitization with weekly scalp DPC. Blood at each patch-test visit was drawn before the patch test was applied. Eligible patients were aged 18 to 70, diagnosed with alopecia, deemed suitable for DPC therapy, and excluded if pregnant. Total RNA was extracted from unfractionated whole blood collected in Tempus Blood RNA tubes. This clonotype was seen repeatedly, ten times or more. It lacks a known antigen. The record has no base qualities; no much larger clone is one base away. Paper-wide results and their limitations: Compared with pre-sensitization or healthy control sets, expanded TCRs formed significantly more large CDR3 similarity clusters, which is consistent with antigen-driven responses. Because all patients had alopecia, a presumed autoimmune disease, the immune response of the patients might differ from that of healthy individuals. Patch test score correlated positively with the number of PT1 expanded TCRs, reaching significance at thresholds 8, 16 and 32 but not at 4. Repeated subsampling changed both the strength of the expansion versus patch-test correlation and the threshold at which the correlation became significant. The number of TCRs above 1 in 1000 frequency did not change with DPC sensitization; there was no evidence of global repertoire structure alterations.

This receptor was obtained from a woman under 40 with alopecia areata. Some clones in this sample may be carry-over from other donors' samples. The chain links TRBV5-1 with TRBJ1-2; the D region possibly corresponds to TRBD1 (5 bases align). The sample was whole blood, taken in connection with sensitization to the hapten diphenylcyclopropenone (DPC). The DNA reads as follows: TGCGCCAGCAGCAGGGAGGGGTATGGCTACACCTTC. It encodes CASSREGYGYTF. The CDR3 plus the reference TRBV5-1 and TRBJ1-2 genes for the other parts give the full variable domain: KAGVTQTPRYLIKTRGQQVTLSCSPISGHRSVSWYQQTPGQGLQFLFEYFSETQRNKGNFPGRFSGRQFSNSRSEMNVSTLELGDSALYLCASSREGYGYTFGSGTRLTVV.